Given below is one TCR beta chain in context. Its antigen has not been determined. Base qualities are not recorded, but no much larger clone differs from it by a single base. The same CDR3 also results from other DNA sequences found in this sample. This specimen belongs to a study of blood T cell repertoires in COVID-19 (TCRdb year 2020). For the wider study: The collaborator samples originated in the United States, Italy and Spain and spanned the acute and convalescent phases of COVID-19. The samples were drawn from two sources: the first 160 participants of the ongoing ImmuneRACE study, and 1,200 or so subjects contributed by 6 global collaborators. The sample metadata nearly always contained a de-identified subject ID, COVID-19 status, age in years and sex. Where available, HLA class I and class II types were obtained from metadata supplied by the sample provider rather than from assay-based typing. The material from the prospective study consisted of cDNA or gDNA derived from T cells, B-cell-depleted T cells, or PBMCs. Subjects who had been exposed to COVID-19, were actively infected with it, or had recovered from it provided the deeply sampled blood TCRbeta repertoires that made up the dataset. A freely available public database, intended as a resource for researchers studying the immune response to SARS-CoV-2, is where the repertoires were released. Broader findings and caveats from the paper: Clinical and demographic metadata were provided uncurated, with the amount varying by source and participant.

Enrolling through a virtual design, the prospective study's participants ranged in age from roughly 18 to 95 years and lived across more than 20 United States geographic areas. Cohort assignment in the prospective study relied on participant-reported clinical history from a screening survey and a study questionnaire. Recovered participants in ImmuneRACE Cohort 3 were defined by two consecutive negative NP/OP PCR tests, clearance by a healthcare professional, or resolution of symptoms. In the prospective study, whole blood, serum and a nasopharyngeal or oropharyngeal swab were collected from each participant by mobile phlebotomists. Participants in the prospective study had the option to provide additional blood draws and questionnaires over a roughly 2-month period. Blood samples from the prospective study were shipped frozen or at room temperature prior to DNA extraction. The immunoSEQ Assay, a bias-controlled multiplex PCR, was used to amplify TCRbeta CDR3 regions from genomic DNA. The authors processed their data as follows. Within the assay, amplification of reference gene primers was used to estimate how many nucleated cells each sample contained. Sequence reads were collapsed and filtered to measure the absolute abundance of every unique TCRbeta CDR3 rearrangement. Productive Simpson clonality was computed per sample as the square root of Simpson's diversity index over productive rearrangements. TCRdb provides this immuneACCESS table in a form limited to in-frame rearrangements. Some clones are lacking; in checked studies, under half of them reflect an unresolved V gene, and why the rest are absent is not known. V, J and clone size are those of that table, while D and trimming were read from the DNA. This sample is represented by over 200,000 clones; around 84% of them were singletons. The top ten clonotypes cover less than 7% of the sample.

Reading the germline V gene gives CDR1 SGHTA and CDR2 FQGNSA. The CDR3, cysteine through phenylalanine, is 13 amino acids long. Here the CDR3 DNA is all that survives: 39 bases in frame from base 1. V trim: 3 bases; J trim: 8 bases; unmatched bases: 4. The sequencing input was PBMCs or T cells enriched from blood (not recorded which). The chain couples TRBV7-2 to TRBJ1-2; TRBD1 aligns with 9 central bases. The sequence came from a woman in her 40s who had recovered from COVID-19. The DNA is TGTGCCAGCAGCTTCCGGGACAGGGACGGCTACACCTTC. This sequence encodes CASSFRDRDGYTF. Joined to the reference TRBV7-2 and TRBJ1-2 proteins, this CDR3 gives the full variable domain: GAGVSQSPSNKVTEKGKDVELRCDPISGHTALYWYRQSLGQGLEFLIYFQGNSAPDKSGLPSDRFSAERTGGSVSTLTIQRTQQEDSAVYLCASSFRDRDGYTFGSGTRLTVV.